This entry describes one TCR beta chain. Self-reported history from a screening survey and questionnaire set each donor's cohort. As originally analysed: Researchers report that nucleated cell counts were estimated from reference gene primer amplification. Sequencing was performed with immunoSEQ multiplex PCR; in TCRdb, only in-frame clones are kept and a portion is missing. V and J calls and clone size are those listed in that table; D and trimming were worked out from the DNA. The sample lists some 250,000 clones; more than 75% were seen once. This sample is part of a study of blood T cell repertoires in COVID-19. Study-level background: Whether acute or convalescent, the COVID-19 samples came from the United States, Italy and Spain. T cells, B-cell-depleted T cells, or PBMCs provided the cDNA or gDNA that served as material.

Looked up from germline, CDR1 is LGHDT and CDR2 is YNNKEL (reference sequence). V lost 1 base to trimming and J lost 7 bases, with 12 bases between them. This CDR3 comprises 14 residues. The chain uses TRBV3-1 (or the pseudogene TRBV3-2) and TRBJ2-3; TRBD1 is a possible D gene (6 bases). The sequencing input was PBMCs or T cells enriched from blood (not recorded which). This clonotype originated in a woman in her 40s with acute COVID-19. The CDR3 spells CASSQGPGVNTQYF. CDR3 nucleotide sequence: TGTGCCAGCAGCCAAGGTCCAGGGGTTAATACGCAGTATTTT.